These 11 T cell receptor beta chains were sequenced from one sample in a study of T cells in Graves' hyperthyroidism and ophthalmopathy. TCR beta CDR3 regions were amplified from RNA. When the TCR CDR3 underwent first-round RT-PCR, the HTBI primer set was used. TCRdb processed the multiplex PCR reads anew with MiXCR; each CDR3 protein has one entry. The table has hundreds of thousands of distinct CDR3 sequences, over 35% seen once; the top ten hold less than 35%. Sequencing input: blood. These receptors were collected from a woman in her forties with Graves' hyperthyroidism.

This clonotype was seen at least ten times. The chain recombines TRBV7-6 with TRBJ1-4, with a possible D match to TRBD1 (6 bases). Germline values: CDR1 SGHVS, CDR2 FNYEAQ. Between the trimmed V and J ends, which lost 4 bases and 7 bases, there was a span of 19 bases. This CDR3 comprises 16 residues. The CDR3 loop is CASSSLGQGRTEKLFF. The CDR3 nucleotides read TGTGCCAGCAGCTCGCTTGGTCAGGGGAGGACTGAAAAACTGTTTTTT. Using reference TRBV7-6 and TRBJ1-4 for the parts outside the CDR3, the full variable domain is GAGVSQSPRYKVTKRGQDVALRCDPISGHVSLYWYRQALGQGPEFLTYFNYEAQQDKSGLPNDRFSAERPEGSISTLTIQRTEQRDSAMYRCASSSLGQGRTEKLFFGSGTQLSVL.

V gene TRBV19 combines with J gene TRBJ1-4; 7 nucleotides align to TRBD1. There are 15 residues in the CDR3. V shed 2 bases, J shed 6 bases, and the junction held 6 bases outside the gene matches. The germline V gene encodes CDR1 LNHDA and CDR2 SQIVND (reference sequence). The CDR3 DNA sequence: TGTGCCAGTAGTATAAGCGGGACAGCCCATGAAAAACTGTTTTTT. This codes for CASSISGTAHEKLFF. Using reference TRBV19 and TRBJ1-4 for the parts outside the CDR3, the full variable domain is DGGITQSPKYLFRKEGQNVTLSCEQNLNHDAMYWYRQDPGQGLRLIYYSQIVNDFQKGDIAEGYSVSREKKESFPLTVTSAQKNPTAFYLCASSISGTAHEKLFFGSGTQLSVL.

The rearrangement joins TRBV19 to TRBJ1-5; TRBD1 matches at 8 bases. With 7 bases clipped from V and 2 bases from J, the junction kept 7 bases outside the gene matches. Germline V CDR1 and CDR2: LNHDA, SQIVND (reference sequence). The CDR3 has 15 amino acids. The CDR3 here is CASKWATGGNQPQHF. The CDR3 region has the DNA TGTGCCAGTAAATGGGCGACAGGGGGCAATCAGCCCCAGCATTTT. The whole variable domain, remainder taken from reference TRBV19 and TRBJ1-5, is DGGITQSPKYLFRKEGQNVTLSCEQNLNHDAMYWYRQDPGQGLRLIYYSQIVNDFQKGDIAEGYSVSREKKESFPLTVTSAQKNPTAFYLCASKWATGGNQPQHFGDGTRLSIL.

The gene calls are TRBV20-1 and TRBJ1-4; D is ambiguous. The CDR3 is 11 residues long. Between the trimmed V and J ends, which lost 2 bases and 2 bases, there was a span of 0 bases. Germline loops: CDR1 DFQATT, CDR2 SNEGSKA (reference sequence). The CDR3, as DNA: TGCAGTGCTAGAACTAATGAAAAACTGTTTTTT. Translated: CSARTNEKLFF.

This clonotype was seen a few times. This chain connects TRBV20-1 to TRBJ2-7; 8 nucleotides align to TRBD2. Germline CDR1 is DFQATT and CDR2 is SNEGSKA (reference sequence). V was pared by 5 bases and J by 0 bases, with 6 bases of the junction left unmatched. This CDR3 is 14 amino acids long. The CDR3 reads CSAPLAGSSYEQYF. CDR3 coding DNA: TGCAGTGCTCCCCTAGCGGGTAGCTCCTACGAGCAGTACTTC.

The chain joins TRBV6-1 to TRBJ2-7, with TRBD1 matching over 8 bases. The CDR3 length is 15 residues. Germline values: CDR1 MNHNS, CDR2 SASEGT. V dropped 5 bases and J dropped 1; count of bases not matched to a gene: 7. As DNA, the CDR3 is TGTGCCAGCAGTTACGTGGGACAGGCTTCCTACGAGCAGTACTTC. Its translation: CASSYVGQASYEQYF.

The table lists this clonotype with a few counts. The chain uses TRBV27 and TRBJ1-4; no clear D gene. The CDR3 extends over 15 amino acids. Trimming cost V 2 bases and J 5 bases, with 12 bases left between them. The germline CDR1 and CDR2 sequences are MNHEY and SMNVEV (reference sequence). The CDR3, as DNA: TGTGCCAGCAGTTTAAACAAAGCCCTGAATGAAAAACTGTTTTTT. Its protein product is CASSLNKALNEKLFF.

V is TRBV20-1 and J is TRBJ1-5; D unresolved. The CDR3 is 14 amino acids. Trimming stripped 3 bases from V and 2 bases from J, with 11 bases between. Germline CDR1 and CDR2: DFQATT and SNEGSKA (reference sequence). For the CDR3, the DNA is TGCAGTGCTAGCTCCCTTTGGGGCAATCAGCCCCAGCATTTT. Translating gives CSASSLWGNQPQHF.

Concerning this clonotype itself: A read error is possible here, since a much larger clone lies one base away. The chain combines TRBV11-2 with TRBJ2-7, with TRBD1 matching over 7 bases. The CDR3 is 15 amino acids. Germline CDR1 reads SGHAT; CDR2 reads FQNNGV. CDR3 loop: CASSQGEGQPFEQYF. As DNA, the CDR3 is TGCGCCAGCAGCCAAGGTGAGGGACAGCCATTCGAGCAGTACTTC. The full variable domain, rest sourced from reference TRBV11-2 and TRBJ2-7, is EAGVAQSPRYKIIEKRQSVAFWCNPISGHATLYWYQQILGQGPKLLIQFQNNGVVDDSQLPKDRFSAERLKGVDSTLKIQPAKLEDSAVYLCASSQGEGQPFEQYFGPGTRLTVT.

This clonotype was counted between two and nine times. V usage is TRBV28 and J usage is TRBJ1-2; no clear D. CDR1 and CDR2 (germline): MDHEN, SYDVKM. CDR3 length equals 14 residues. V lost 5 bases and J lost 5, with 15 bases in between. The DNA for the CDR3 is TGTGCCAGCAGTCCCCCCCAAGGCTTGTATGGCTACACCTTC. Translating it yields CASSPPQGLYGYTF.

This chain uses TRBV9 with TRBJ2-6; D gene ambiguous. Germline V gene data show CDR1 as SGDLS and CDR2 as YYNGEE. The V end was cut by 7 bases, the J end by 4 bases, with 9 bases between. The CDR3 runs 13 residues. The CDR3 is CASGLEGANVLTF. CDR3 sequence (DNA): TGTGCCAGCGGGTTGGAGGGGGCCAACGTCCTGACTTTC.